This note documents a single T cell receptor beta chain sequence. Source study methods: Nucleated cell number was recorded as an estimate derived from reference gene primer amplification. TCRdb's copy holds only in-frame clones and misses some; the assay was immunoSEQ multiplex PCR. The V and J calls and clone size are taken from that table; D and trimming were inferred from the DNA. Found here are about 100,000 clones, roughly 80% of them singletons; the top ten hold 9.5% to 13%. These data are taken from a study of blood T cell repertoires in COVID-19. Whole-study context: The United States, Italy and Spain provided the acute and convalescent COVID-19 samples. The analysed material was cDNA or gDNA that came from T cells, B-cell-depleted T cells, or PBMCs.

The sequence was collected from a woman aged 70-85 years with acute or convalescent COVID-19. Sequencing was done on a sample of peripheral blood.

This CDR3 is CASSQQLAGMYEQYF. In DNA form, the CDR3 reads TGCGCCAGCAGCCAACAACTAGCGGGGATGTACGAGCAGTACTTC. J is TRBJ2-7 and V is TRBV4-1; 10 bases align to TRBD2. This CDR3 has 15 amino acids. CDR1 is MGHRA, CDR2 YSYEKL, per germline. V shed 2 bases, J shed 4 bases, and the junction held 5 bases outside the gene matches.